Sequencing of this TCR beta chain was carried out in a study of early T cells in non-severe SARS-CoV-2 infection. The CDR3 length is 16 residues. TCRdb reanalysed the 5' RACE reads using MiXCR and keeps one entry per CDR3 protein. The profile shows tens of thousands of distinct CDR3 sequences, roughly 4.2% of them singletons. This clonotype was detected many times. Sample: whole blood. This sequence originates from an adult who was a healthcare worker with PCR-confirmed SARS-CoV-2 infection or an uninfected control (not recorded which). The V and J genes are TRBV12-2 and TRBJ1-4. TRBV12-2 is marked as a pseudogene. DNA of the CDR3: TGTGCAAGTCGCTCTGTCGGCAGGGCCGTTAATGAAAAACTGTTTTTT. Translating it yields CASRSVGRAVNEKLFF.